The rows below give T cell receptor beta chains drawn from one sample of a study of shared clonotypes between healthy human individuals. Generated by immunoSEQ multiplex PCR, the TCRdb table keeps only in-frame clones and is missing some. The profile shows 1,500,000 or so clones, roughly 96% of them singletons. The sequenced material came from naive CD4+ T cells sorted from blood. These receptors were collected from a man aged 25-40 years in good health. The CDR3 runs from the conserved cysteine through the conserved F or W. D genes are given only for firm matches. Clone size is not always given. Where it is, it says once, few, many or a class for expanded clones.

CDR3aa	CDR3nt	d_gene	j_gene	v_gene	abundance
CASSLTGTGGLYGYTF	TGTGCCAGCAGCCTGACCGGGACAGGGGGACTCTATGGCTACACCTTC	TRBD1	TRBJ1-2	TRBV7-2	NA
CASSLVGRTGELFF	TGCGCCAGCAGCTTGGTCGGCCGCACCGGGGAGCTGTTTTTT	NA	TRBJ2-2	TRBV5-1	NA
CASSLVGSGRRAGELFF	TGTGCCAGCAGCTTAGTCGGTAGCGGGAGACGTGCCGGGGAGCTGTTTTTT	TRBD2	TRBJ2-2	TRBV11-2	NA
CASSLVAANSGNTIYF	TGCGCCAGCAGCTTGGTCGCCGCCAACTCTGGAAACACCATATATTTT	NA	TRBJ1-3	TRBV5-1	NA
CASTPRTGNEQYF	TGTGCCAGCACCCCTAGGACAGGGAACGAGCAGTACTTC	TRBD1	TRBJ2-7	TRBV6-5	NA
CASSFLASPNLAGELFF	TGTGCCAGCAGCTTCCTAGCGTCGCCTAACCTGGCCGGGGAGCTGTTTTTT	NA	TRBJ2-2	TRBV9	NA
CASSVTASGLPDEQFF	TGTGCCAGCAGCGTAACGGCTAGCGGGTTGCCAGATGAGCAGTTCTTC	TRBD2	TRBJ2-1	TRBV9	NA
CASSRGGGYNEQFF	TGTGCCAGCAGCCGCGGCGGGGGGTACAATGAGCAGTTCTTC	TRBD2	TRBJ2-1	TRBV7-2	NA
CASSEWEFWAGNTEAFF	TGTGCCAGCAGTGAATGGGAATTTTGGGCGGGGAACACTGAAGCTTTCTTT	NA	TRBJ1-1	TRBV25-1	NA
CASSPREFSYEQYF	TGTGCCAGCAGCCCACGGGAGTTTAGCTACGAGCAGTACTTC	NA	TRBJ2-7	TRBV14	NA
CASSKPGLAGRTEQFF	TGTGCCAGCAGTAAACCAGGACTAGCGGGAAGGACTGAGCAGTTCTTC	TRBD2	TRBJ2-1	TRBV28	NA
CASSVSTNTEAFF	TGTGCCAGCAGCGTATCAACAAACACTGAAGCTTTCTTT	NA	TRBJ1-1	TRBV7-9	NA
CASRLTISGNTIYF	TGCGCCAGCAGATTGACGATTTCTGGAAACACCATATATTTT	NA	TRBJ1-3	TRBV5-1	NA
CASSVASGLFHEQFF	TGTGCCAGCAGCGTAGCTTCCGGACTATTTCATGAGCAGTTCTTC	NA	TRBJ2-1	TRBV9	NA
CAWSSRKPGNTIYF	TGTGCCTGGAGCAGCAGGAAGCCAGGAAACACCATATATTTT	NA	TRBJ1-3	TRBV30	once
CASSLRGPGSNQPQHF	TGTGCCAGCAGTTTAAGGGGGCCTGGAAGCAATCAGCCCCAGCATTTT	TRBD1	TRBJ1-5	TRBV27	NA
CASSYGDSTYEQYF	TGTGCCAGCAGCTACGGGGACAGCACCTACGAGCAGTACTTC	TRBD1	TRBJ2-7	TRBV7-8	NA
CASSFLSGSGGYEQYF	TGTGCCAGCAGCTTTCTCTCCGGGAGCGGGGGCTACGAGCAGTACTTC	TRBD2	TRBJ2-7	TRBV28	NA
CASSVGGTGGTGELFF	TGCGCCAGCAGTGTCGGCGGGACAGGGGGCACCGGGGAGCTGTTTTTT	TRBD1	TRBJ2-2	TRBV10-1	NA
CASSLPGLAGGPADTQYF	TGTGCCAGCAGCTTGCCGGGACTAGCGGGAGGGCCTGCAGATACGCAGTATTTT	TRBD2	TRBJ2-3	TRBV5-4	NA
CSVRHGGGNTIYF	TGCAGCGTACGACATGGTGGAGGAAACACCATATATTTT	NA	TRBJ1-3	TRBV29-1	NA
CASNRIDNRDEQFF	TGTGCCAGCAATAGGATCGATAACCGGGATGAGCAGTTCTTC	NA	TRBJ2-1	TRBV28	once
CASSQPGSYEQYF	TGTGCCAGCTCACAACCCGGGAGCTACGAGCAGTACTTC	NA	TRBJ2-7	TRBV18	NA
CASSRRQGAVNEKLFF	TGCGCCAGCAGCCGTAGACAGGGGGCGGTTAATGAAAAACTGTTTTTT	TRBD1	TRBJ1-4	TRBV4-3	NA
CASSLEVAVYEQYF	TGTGCCAGCAGCTTAGAGGTAGCGGTCTACGAGCAGTACTTC	NA	TRBJ2-7	TRBV7-9	NA
CASSLGRGWDSYEQYF	TGTGCCAGCAGCTTAGGAAGAGGGTGGGATTCCTACGAGCAGTACTTC	NA	TRBJ2-7	TRBV13	NA
CASKGSGQGRQPQHF	TGTGCCAGTAAGGGCTCAGGACAGGGGCGGCAGCCCCAGCATTTT	TRBD1	TRBJ1-5	TRBV19	NA
CASSPDPGVSNQPQHF	TGCGCCAGCAGCCCTGACCCAGGGGTTAGCAATCAGCCCCAGCATTTT	NA	TRBJ1-5	TRBV5-1	NA
CASSQERGGYYEQYF	TGCGCCAGCAGCCAAGAGAGGGGGGGGTACTACGAGCAGTACTTC	NA	TRBJ2-7	TRBV4-1	NA
CASSVEPAGFQETQYF	TGTGCCAGCAGCGTAGAGCCCGCCGGGTTCCAAGAGACCCAGTACTTC	NA	TRBJ2-5	TRBV9	NA
CASSLKQALAEQYF	TGTGCCAGCAGCTTAAAACAGGCCTTAGCCGAGCAGTACTTC	NA	TRBJ2-7	TRBV5-4	NA
CASSPSRDRYNEQFF	TGTGCCAGCAGCCCAAGCCGGGACAGGTACAATGAGCAGTTCTTC	TRBD1	TRBJ2-1	TRBV7-2	NA
CASSLDRLAGGPNNEQFF	TGTGCCAGCAGCTTAGATCGGCTAGCGGGAGGTCCTAACAATGAGCAGTTCTTC	TRBD2	TRBJ2-1	TRBV11-2	NA
CASSPQSGLGTDTQYF	TGTGCCAGCTCACCACAGTCCGGACTAGGCACAGATACGCAGTATTTT	TRBD2	TRBJ2-3	TRBV18	once
CASSSAGGDEQYF	TGTGCCAGCAGCTCAGCGGGAGGGGACGAGCAGTACTTC	TRBD2	TRBJ2-7	TRBV7-3	NA
CASSESGSNQPQHF	TGCGCCAGCAGTGAGTCCGGGAGCAATCAGCCCCAGCATTTT	NA	TRBJ1-5	TRBV10-2	NA
CASSLGARGRVDTQYF	TGTGCCAGCAGCTTAGGTGCCAGGGGGCGCGTAGATACGCAGTATTTT	TRBD1	TRBJ2-3	TRBV11-2	NA
CASSIAFAGALYNEQFF	TGTGCCAGTAGTATAGCTTTCGCGGGAGCGCTCTACAATGAGCAGTTCTTC	TRBD2	TRBJ2-1	TRBV19	NA
CASSLRSGSSYEQYF	TGTGCCAGCAGCCTCCGTAGCGGAAGCTCCTACGAGCAGTACTTC	NA	TRBJ2-7	TRBV11-2	NA
CASGQGAIGELFF	TGTGCCAGCGGACAGGGGGCAATCGGGGAGCTGTTTTTT	TRBD1	TRBJ2-2	TRBV19	NA
CASSPRTGRGNQPQHF	TGTGCCAGCAGCCCCCGGACAGGGAGGGGCAATCAGCCCCAGCATTTT	TRBD1	TRBJ1-5	TRBV28	NA
CASSPGQGNEQFF	TGTGCCAGCAGCCCCGGACAGGGAAATGAGCAGTTCTTC	TRBD1	TRBJ2-1	TRBV6-6	NA
CASSGTGGYEQFF	TGTGCCAGCAGTGGGACAGGGGGCTATGAGCAGTTCTTC	TRBD1	TRBJ2-1	TRBV6-1	NA
CASTQGNRARGYGYTF	TGTGCCAGCACCCAGGGGAACAGGGCGAGAGGGTATGGCTACACCTTC	NA	TRBJ1-2	TRBV5-8	NA
CASSWDQRGAYNEQFF	TGCGCCAGCAGCTGGGATCAGCGGGGCGCCTACAATGAGCAGTTCTTC	TRBD2	TRBJ2-1	TRBV5-1	NA
CASSLAGTGNSGNTIYF	TGTGCCAGCAGCTTAGCCGGGACAGGGAACTCTGGAAACACCATATATTTT	TRBD1	TRBJ1-3	TRBV7-2	NA
CASSKPGQGSGELFF	TGTGCCAGCAGCAAACCAGGACAGGGCTCCGGGGAGCTGTTTTTT	TRBD1	TRBJ2-2	TRBV7-6	NA
CASSRIETQYF	TGTGCCAGCTCAAGGATAGAGACCCAGTACTTC	NA	TRBJ2-5	TRBV18	NA
CASSYDELQGRAFF	TGTGCCAGCAGTTACGATGAATTACAGGGGAGAGCTTTCTTT	TRBD1	TRBJ1-1	TRBV6-5	NA
CASSLSRAEQYF	TGTGCCAGCAGTTTAAGTAGGGCCGAGCAGTACTTC	NA	TRBJ2-7	TRBV28	NA